This TCR beta chain was sequenced in a study of tumor and adjacent non-tumor tissue in lung cancer. General study points: Compared with tumor, normal lung showed significantly lower TCR diversity.

No cell sorting was done before RNA was extracted from the tissue. This clonotype came up once. Its antigen is not identified. The junction and the germline gene differ at one end; a read error may be behind it. CDR3 length: 14 amino acids. Germline V gene data show CDR1 as MNHNS and CDR2 as SASEGT. TCRbeta libraries were built with three rounds of nested PCR, modified from ARM-PCR. Each CDR3 protein is one row after TCRdb ran MiXCR on the multiplex PCR reads. The sample shows roughly 70,000 distinct CDR3 sequences, 73% of them seen only once. Sequencing was carried out using lung tumor tissue. The TCR comes from a man in his 60s with non-small cell lung cancer. The chain employs TRBV6-1 and TRBJ2-1, with 12 bases that match TRBD2. The CDR3 protein is CTSSRTSGDNEQFF. The CDR3 region has the DNA TGCACCAGCAGCCGGACTAGCGGGGACAATGAGCAGTTCTTC.